This T cell receptor (beta chain) appears in the sequencing data of a study of T cell changes during pregnancy in multiple sclerosis. Sequenced by immunoSEQ multiplex PCR; TCRdb stores in-frame clones only, minus some. Of around 60,000 clones in the sample, roughly 94% were seen once. The CDR3 is 16 residues long. V lost 5 bases and J 0 bases, leaving 16 bases between the germline ends. Germline CDR1 is SGDLS and CDR2 is YYNGEE. The rearrangement uses TRBV9 and TRBJ2-3; perhaps TRBD1 as D (6 bases). Sequencing was performed on CD8+ T cells from peripheral blood mononuclear cells, taken in the third trimester of pregnancy. The TCR was taken from a female donor with multiple sclerosis, enrolled in a pregnancy study. The CDR3 loop reads CASSWGMQGSTDTQYF. CDR3 nucleotides: TGTGCCAGCAGTTGGGGGATGCAGGGGAGCACAGATACGCAGTATTTT.